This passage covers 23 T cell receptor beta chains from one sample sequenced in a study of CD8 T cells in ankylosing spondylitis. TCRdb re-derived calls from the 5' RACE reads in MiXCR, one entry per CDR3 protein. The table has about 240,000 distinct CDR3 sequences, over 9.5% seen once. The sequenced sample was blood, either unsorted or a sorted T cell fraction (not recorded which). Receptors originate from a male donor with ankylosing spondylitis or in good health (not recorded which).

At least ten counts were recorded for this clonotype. CDR3 amino acids: CASSLESGRFSYEQYF. The CDR3 nucleotides are TGCGCCAGCAGCTTGGAGTCTGGCAGGTTCTCCTACGAGCAGTACTTC. J is TRBJ2-7 and V is TRBV5-1; D is uncertain. Germline V gene lookup returns CDR1 SGHRS and CDR2 YFSETQ. Between the trimmed V and J ends, which lost 0 bases and 0 bases, there was a span of 13 bases. The CDR3 loop spans 16 amino acids.

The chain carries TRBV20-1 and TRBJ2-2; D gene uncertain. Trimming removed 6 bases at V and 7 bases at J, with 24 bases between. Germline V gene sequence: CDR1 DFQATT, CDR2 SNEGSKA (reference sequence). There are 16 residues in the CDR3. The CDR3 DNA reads TGCAGTGCGAAACCACCGGATATGACGGCCGGCGGGGAGCTGTTTTTT. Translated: CSAKPPDMTAGGELFF.

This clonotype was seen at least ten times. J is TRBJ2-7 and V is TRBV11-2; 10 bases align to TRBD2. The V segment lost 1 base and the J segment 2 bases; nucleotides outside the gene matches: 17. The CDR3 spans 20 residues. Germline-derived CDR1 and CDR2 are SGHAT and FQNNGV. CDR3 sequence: CASSLGMASGGSDRPYEQYF. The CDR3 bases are TGTGCCAGCAGCTTAGGTATGGCTAGCGGGGGAAGCGATCGTCCCTACGAGCAGTACTTC.

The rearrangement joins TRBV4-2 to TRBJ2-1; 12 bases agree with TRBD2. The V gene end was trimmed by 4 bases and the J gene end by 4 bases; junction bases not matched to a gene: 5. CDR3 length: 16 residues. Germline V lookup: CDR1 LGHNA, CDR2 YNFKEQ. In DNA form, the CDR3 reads TGTGCCAGCAGCCGCCTACTAGCGGGAGGTTACAATGAGCAGTTCTTC. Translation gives CASSRLLAGGYNEQFF.

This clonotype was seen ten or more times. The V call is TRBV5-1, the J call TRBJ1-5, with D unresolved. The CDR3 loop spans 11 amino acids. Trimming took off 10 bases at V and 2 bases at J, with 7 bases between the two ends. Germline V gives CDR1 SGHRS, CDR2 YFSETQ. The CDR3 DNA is TGCGCCCTCCCGGGCAATCAGCCCCAGCATTTT. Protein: CALPGNQPQHF.

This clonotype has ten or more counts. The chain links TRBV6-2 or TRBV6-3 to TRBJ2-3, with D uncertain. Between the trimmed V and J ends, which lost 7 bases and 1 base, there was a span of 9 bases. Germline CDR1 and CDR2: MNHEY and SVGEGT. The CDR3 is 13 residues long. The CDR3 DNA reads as TGTGCCAGCATCCACGAGGGCACAGATACGCAGTATTTT. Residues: CASIHEGTDTQYF.

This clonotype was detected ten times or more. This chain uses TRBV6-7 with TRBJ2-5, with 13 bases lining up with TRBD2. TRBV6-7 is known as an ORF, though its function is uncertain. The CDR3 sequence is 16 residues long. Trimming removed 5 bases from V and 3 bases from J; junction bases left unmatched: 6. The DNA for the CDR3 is TGTGCCAGCAGTACCACTAGCGGGGGGGCCAAAGAGACCCAGTACTTC. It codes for CASSTTSGGAKETQYF.

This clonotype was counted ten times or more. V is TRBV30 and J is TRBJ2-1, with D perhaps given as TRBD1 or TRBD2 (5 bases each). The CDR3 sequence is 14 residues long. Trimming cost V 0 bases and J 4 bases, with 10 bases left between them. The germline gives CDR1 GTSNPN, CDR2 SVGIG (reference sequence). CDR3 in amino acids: CAWSVRDGYNEQFF. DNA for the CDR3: TGTGCCTGGAGTGTCCGGGACGGTTACAATGAGCAGTTCTTC.

Written as DNA, the CDR3 is TGTGCCAGCAGTCCCATAGAAGGACTAGCGGGACCATACGAGCAGTACTTC. Amino acid sequence: CASSPIEGLAGPYEQYF. The rearrangement joins TRBV2 to TRBJ2-7, with TRBD2 identical over 12 bases. Trimming removed 5 bases from V and 4 bases from J; junction bases left unmatched: 12. CDR3 length equals 17 residues. Germline V gene lookup returns CDR1 SNHLY and CDR2 FYNNEI.

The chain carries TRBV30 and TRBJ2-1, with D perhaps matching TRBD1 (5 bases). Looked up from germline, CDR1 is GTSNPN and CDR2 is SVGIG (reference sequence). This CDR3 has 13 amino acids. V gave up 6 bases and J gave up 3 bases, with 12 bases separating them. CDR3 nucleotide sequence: TGTGCCTGTGACAGCTTACACTACAATGAGCAGTTCTTC. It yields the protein CACDSLHYNEQFF.

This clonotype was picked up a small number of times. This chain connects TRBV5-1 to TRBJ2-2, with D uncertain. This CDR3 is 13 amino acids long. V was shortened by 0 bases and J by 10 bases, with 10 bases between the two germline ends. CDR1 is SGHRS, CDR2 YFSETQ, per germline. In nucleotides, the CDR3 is TGCGCCAGCAGCTTGGCTGGGCCCCAGGAGCTGTTTTTT. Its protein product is CASSLAGPQELFF.

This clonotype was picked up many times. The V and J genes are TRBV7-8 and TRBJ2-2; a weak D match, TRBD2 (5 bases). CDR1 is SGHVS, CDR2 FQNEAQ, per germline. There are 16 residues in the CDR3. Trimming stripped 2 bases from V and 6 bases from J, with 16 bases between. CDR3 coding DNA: TGTGCCAGCAGCTTACAACTAGTTTTGGCGCCCGGGGAGCTGTTTTTT. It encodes CASSLQLVLAPGELFF.

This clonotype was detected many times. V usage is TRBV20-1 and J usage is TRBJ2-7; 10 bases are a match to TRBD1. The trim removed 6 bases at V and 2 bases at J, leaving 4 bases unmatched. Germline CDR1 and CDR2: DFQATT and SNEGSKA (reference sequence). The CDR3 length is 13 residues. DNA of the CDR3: TGCAGTGCAAGGACAGGGGGAACCTACGAGCAGTACTTC. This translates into CSARTGGTYEQYF.

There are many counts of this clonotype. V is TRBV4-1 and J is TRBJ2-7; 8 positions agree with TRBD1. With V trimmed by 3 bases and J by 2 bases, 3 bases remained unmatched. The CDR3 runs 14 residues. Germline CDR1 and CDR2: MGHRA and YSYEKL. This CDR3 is CASSQTGQAYEQYF. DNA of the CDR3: TGCGCCAGCAGCCAGACGGGACAGGCCTACGAGCAGTACTTC.

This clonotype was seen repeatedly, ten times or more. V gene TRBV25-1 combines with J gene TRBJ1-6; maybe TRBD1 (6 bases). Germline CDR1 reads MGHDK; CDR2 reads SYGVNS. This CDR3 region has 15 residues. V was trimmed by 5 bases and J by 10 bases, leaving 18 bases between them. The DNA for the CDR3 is TGTGCCAGCAGTCCCCAGGGACATCTGAGGTCACCCCTCCACTTT. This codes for CASSPQGHLRSPLHF.

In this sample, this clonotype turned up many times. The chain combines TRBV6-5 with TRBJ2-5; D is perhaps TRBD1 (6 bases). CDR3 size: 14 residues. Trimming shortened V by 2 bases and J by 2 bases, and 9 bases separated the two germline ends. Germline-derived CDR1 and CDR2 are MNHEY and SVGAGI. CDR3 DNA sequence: TGTGCCAGCAGTTACGTAGGGGGTCAAGAGACCCAGTACTTC. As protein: CASSYVGGQETQYF.

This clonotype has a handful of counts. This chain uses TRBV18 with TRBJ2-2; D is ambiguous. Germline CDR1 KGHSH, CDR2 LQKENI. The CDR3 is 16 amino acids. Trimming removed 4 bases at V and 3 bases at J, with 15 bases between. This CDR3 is CASSHINGWDTGELFF. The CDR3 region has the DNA TGTGCCAGCTCACATATTAACGGTTGGGACACCGGGGAGCTGTTTTTT.

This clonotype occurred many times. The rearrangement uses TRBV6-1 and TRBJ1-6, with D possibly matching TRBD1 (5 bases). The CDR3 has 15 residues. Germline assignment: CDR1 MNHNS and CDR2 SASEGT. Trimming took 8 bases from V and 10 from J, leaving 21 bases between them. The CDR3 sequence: CASGVTHGGESPLHF. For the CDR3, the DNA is TGTGCCAGCGGCGTTACCCACGGGGGAGAGTCACCCCTCCACTTT.

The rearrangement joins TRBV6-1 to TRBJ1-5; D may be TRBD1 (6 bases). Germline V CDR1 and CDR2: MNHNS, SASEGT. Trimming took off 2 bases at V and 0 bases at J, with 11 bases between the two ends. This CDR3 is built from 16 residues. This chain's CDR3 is CASSEREQGSNQPQHF. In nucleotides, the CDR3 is TGTGCCAGCAGTGAACGGGAACAGGGTAGCAATCAGCCCCAGCATTTT.

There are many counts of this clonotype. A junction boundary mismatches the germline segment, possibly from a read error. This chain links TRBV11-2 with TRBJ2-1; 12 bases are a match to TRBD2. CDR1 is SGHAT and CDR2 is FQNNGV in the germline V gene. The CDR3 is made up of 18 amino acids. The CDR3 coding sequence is TGTGCCAGCAGTTTAGGACTAGCGGGACTCAGCTCCTACAATGAGCAGTTCTTC. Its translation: CASSLGLAGLSSYNEQFF. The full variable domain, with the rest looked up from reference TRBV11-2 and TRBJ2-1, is EAGVAQSPRYKIIEKRQSVAFWCNPISGHATLYWYQQILGQGPKLLIQFQNNGVVDDSQLPKDRFSAERLKGVDSTLKIQPAKLEDSAVYLCASSLGLAGLSSYNEQFFGPGTRLTVL.

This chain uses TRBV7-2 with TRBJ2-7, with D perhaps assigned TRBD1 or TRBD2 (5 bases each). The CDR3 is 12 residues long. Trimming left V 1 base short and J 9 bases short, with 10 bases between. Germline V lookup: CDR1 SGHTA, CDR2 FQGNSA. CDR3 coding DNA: TGTGCCAGCAGCTTAGAGGCAGGGACGCAGTACTTC. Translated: CASSLEAGTQYF.

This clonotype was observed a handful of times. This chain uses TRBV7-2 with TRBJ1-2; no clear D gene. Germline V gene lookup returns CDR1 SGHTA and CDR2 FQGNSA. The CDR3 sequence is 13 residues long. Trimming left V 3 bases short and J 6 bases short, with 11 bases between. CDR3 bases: TGTGCCAGCAGCTTGATCGACTTGCATGGCTACACCTTC. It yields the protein CASSLIDLHGYTF. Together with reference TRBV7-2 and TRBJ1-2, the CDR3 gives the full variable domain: GAGVSQSPSNKVTEKGKDVELRCDPISGHTALYWYRQSLGQGLEFLIYFQGNSAPDKSGLPSDRFSAERTGGSVSTLTIQRTQQEDSAVYLCASSLIDLHGYTFGSGTRLTVV.

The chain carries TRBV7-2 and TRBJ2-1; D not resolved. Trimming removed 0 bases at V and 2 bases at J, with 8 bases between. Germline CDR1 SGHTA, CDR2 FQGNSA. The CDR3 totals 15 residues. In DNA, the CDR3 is TGTGCCAGCAGCTTAGCGGGGATCACCTACAATGAGCAGTTCTTC. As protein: CASSLAGITYNEQFF.